The rows below give T cell receptor beta chains drawn from one sample of a study of cytomegalovirus exposure and HLA in healthy donors. The data were produced by immunoSEQ multiplex PCR, yet TCRdb's version contains in-frame clones alone and is incomplete. The table shows roughly 160,000 clones, with 77% occurring only once. Sequenced sample: PBMCs. All receptors derive from a young man in good health and CMV-seropositive. CDR3s include the opening cysteine and the closing phenylalanine or tryptophan. The order of the fields is D gene, J gene, clone size, V gene, CDR3 protein, CDR3 DNA. A D gene is named only where the DNA matches it firmly. Only some rows state a clone size, as once, few, many or a class for expanded clones.

D: NA; J: TRBJ2-4; size: few; V: TRBV5-1; CDR3: CASSVENIQYF; DNA: TGCGCCAGCAGCGTAGAAAACATTCAGTACTTC
D: TRBD1; J: TRBJ2-3; size: NA; V: TRBV19; CDR3: CASSIRGGIDTQYF; DNA: TGTGCCAGTAGTATCAGAGGGGGCATAGATACGCAGTATTTT
D: TRBD1; J: TRBJ2-2; size: NA; V: TRBV4-1; CDR3: CASSHRDRGSAGELFF; DNA: TGCGCCAGCAGCCACCGGGACAGGGGAAGCGCCGGGGAGCTGTTTTTT
D: TRBD2; J: TRBJ2-1; size: NA; V: TRBV7-2; CDR3: CASSLVSGGAGEQFF; DNA: TGTGCCAGCAGCTTAGTCAGCGGGGGGGCTGGTGAGCAGTTCTTC
D: NA; J: TRBJ2-7; size: NA; V: TRBV28; CDR3: CASTRFYEQYF; DNA: TGTGCCAGCACGCGGTTCTACGAGCAGTACTTC
D: TRBD1; J: TRBJ2-5; size: NA; V: TRBV10-3; CDR3: CAISGQGGKETQYF; DNA: TGTGCCATCAGTGGACAGGGGGGGAAAGAGACCCAGTACTTC
D: TRBD1; J: TRBJ2-5; size: NA; V: TRBV11-1; CDR3: CASSRDRAQETQYF; DNA: TGTGCCAGCAGCCGGGACAGGGCCCAAGAGACCCAGTACTTC
D: TRBD2; J: TRBJ2-3; size: NA; V: TRBV19; CDR3: CASRQPERGRGTDTQYF; DNA: TGTGCCAGTAGACAACCTGAGCGGGGGCGTGGCACAGATACGCAGTATTTT
D: NA; J: TRBJ1-3; size: NA; V: TRBV5-4; CDR3: CASSLFRGDSSGNTIYF; DNA: TGTGCCAGCAGCCTCTTTCGGGGTGATAGCTCTGGAAACACCATATATTTT
D: NA; J: TRBJ2-1; size: NA; V: TRBV5-4; CDR3: CASSLWGEFYNEQFF; DNA: TGTGCCAGCAGCTTATGGGGGGAGTTTTACAATGAGCAGTTCTTC
D: NA; J: TRBJ2-1; size: NA; V: TRBV6-1; CDR3: CASPGYGMDEQFF; DNA: TGTGCCAGCCCGGGGTACGGAATGGATGAGCAGTTCTTC
D: TRBD2; J: TRBJ2-1; size: NA; V: TRBV10-3; CDR3: CAISIRPGLAGGSNEQFF; DNA: TGTGCCATCAGTATAAGGCCGGGACTAGCGGGGGGTAGCAATGAGCAGTTCTTC
D: TRBD2; J: TRBJ2-1; size: once; V: TRBV7-8; CDR3: CASSSGLGSYNEQFF; DNA: TGTGCCAGCAGCTCGGGACTAGGCTCCTACAATGAGCAGTTCTTC
D: NA; J: TRBJ2-1; size: NA; V: TRBV28; CDR3: CASTGVRHEQFF; DNA: TGTGCCAGCACCGGGGTAAGGCATGAGCAGTTCTTC
D: NA; J: TRBJ1-5; size: NA; V: TRBV5-1; CDR3: CASSRDTENQPQHF; DNA: TGCGCCAGCAGCCGGGACACGGAGAATCAGCCCCAGCATTTT
D: NA; J: TRBJ2-5; size: NA; V: TRBV7-9; CDR3: CASSPQETQYF; DNA: TGTGCCAGCAGCCCCCAGGAGACCCAGTACTTC
D: NA; J: TRBJ1-2; size: NA; V: TRBV28; CDR3: CASSTPSTAYGYTF; DNA: TGTGCCAGCAGTACACCTTCGACAGCCTATGGCTACACCTTC
D: NA; J: TRBJ1-2; size: NA; V: TRBV19; CDR3: CASSMRLANYGYTF; DNA: TGTGCCAGTAGTATGCGGTTAGCTAACTATGGCTACACCTTC
D: TRBD1; J: TRBJ1-5; size: NA; V: TRBV6-5; CDR3: CASSRTGEGNQPQHF; DNA: TGTGCCAGCAGCCGGACAGGTGAGGGGAATCAGCCCCAGCATTTT
D: TRBD1; J: TRBJ1-5; size: NA; V: TRBV10-3; CDR3: CAISEGQGDQPQHF; DNA: TGTGCCATCAGTGAGGGACAGGGCGATCAGCCCCAGCATTTT
D: NA; J: TRBJ1-6; size: NA; V: TRBV27; CDR3: CASTPGDRNNSPLHF; DNA: TGTGCCAGCACCCCGGGGGACCGAAATAATTCACCCCTCCACTTT
D: NA; J: TRBJ1-1; size: NA; V: TRBV5-6; CDR3: CASSTQGYTEAFF; DNA: TGTGCCAGCAGCACCCAGGGATACACTGAAGCTTTCTTT
D: NA; J: TRBJ2-3; size: NA; V: TRBV7-2; CDR3: CASSPYSTSTDTQYF; DNA: TGTGCCAGCAGCCCCTACTCCACTAGCACAGATACGCAGTATTTT
D: NA; J: TRBJ1-6; size: NA; V: TRBV27; CDR3: CASTPQRVQNSPLHF; DNA: TGTGCCAGCACCCCCCAACGGGTCCAAAATTCACCCCTCCACTTT
D: NA; J: TRBJ2-1; size: NA; V: TRBV6-1; CDR3: CASSATGKSPYNEQFF; DNA: TGTGCCAGCAGTGCTACAGGGAAAAGCCCCTACAATGAGCAGTTCTTC
D: NA; J: TRBJ2-2; size: NA; V: TRBV7-2; CDR3: CASSFSSVGTGELFF; DNA: TGTGCCAGCAGCTTTTCTAGCGTTGGCACCGGGGAGCTGTTTTTT
D: NA; J: TRBJ2-7; size: few; V: TRBV10-3; CDR3: CAISESPGVPYEQYF; DNA: TGTGCCATCAGTGAGTCGCCCGGGGTACCCTACGAGCAGTACTTC
D: TRBD2; J: TRBJ2-3; size: NA; V: TRBV29-1; CDR3: CSVEHGGGPTDTQYF; DNA: TGCAGCGTTGAACACGGCGGGGGGCCCACAGATACGCAGTATTTT
D: NA; J: TRBJ2-2; size: NA; V: TRBV10-3; CDR3: CAISPNGNTGELFF; DNA: TGTGCCATCAGCCCGAATGGCAACACCGGGGAGCTGTTTTTT
D: TRBD2; J: TRBJ2-7; size: NA; V: TRBV7-9; CDR3: CASSTTSGGLYEQYF; DNA: TGTGCCAGCAGCACTACTAGCGGGGGGCTCTACGAGCAGTACTTC
D: NA; J: TRBJ2-3; size: NA; V: TRBV5-1; CDR3: CASSAGSGHTDTQYF; DNA: TGCGCCAGCAGCGCGGGGTCGGGGCACACAGATACGCAGTATTTT
D: TRBD1; J: TRBJ2-2; size: once; V: TRBV4-3; CDR3: CASSRTGDTGELFF; DNA: TGCGCCAGCAGTAGGACAGGGGACACCGGGGAGCTGTTTTTT
D: TRBD1; J: TRBJ2-7; size: NA; V: TRBV13; CDR3: CASSHLKTGYPPYEQYF; DNA: TGTGCCAGCAGCCACCTCAAGACAGGGTACCCCCCCTACGAGCAGTACTTC
D: TRBD1; J: TRBJ1-2; size: NA; V: TRBV6-5; CDR3: CASSYSGTGGGYTF; DNA: TGTGCCAGCAGTTACTCCGGGACAGGGGGCGGCTACACCTTC
D: TRBD1; J: TRBJ2-7; size: NA; V: TRBV5-1; CDR3: CASSLGQGFSYEQYF; DNA: TGCGCCAGCAGCTTGGGACAGGGGTTTTCCTACGAGCAGTACTTC
D: NA; J: TRBJ2-5; size: NA; V: TRBV6-5; CDR3: CATVSKIRETQYF; DNA: TGTGCCACCGTTTCGAAGATCCGGGAGACCCAGTACTTC
D: TRBD1; J: TRBJ2-1; size: NA; V: TRBV11-2; CDR3: CASSGRTGGDEQFF; DNA: TGTGCCAGCAGCGGACGGACAGGTGGTGATGAGCAGTTCTTC
D: TRBD1; J: TRBJ1-1; size: NA; V: TRBV5-1; CDR3: CASSLGTGAPTEAFF; DNA: TGCGCCAGCAGCTTAGGGACAGGGGCGCCCACTGAAGCTTTCTTT
D: NA; J: TRBJ2-1; size: NA; V: TRBV2; CDR3: CASISQGGNEQFF; DNA: TGTGCCAGCATAAGTCAGGGGGGAAATGAGCAGTTCTTC
D: NA; J: TRBJ1-1; size: NA; V: TRBV4-3; CDR3: CASSQQTGIPEAFF; DNA: TGCGCCAGCAGCCAACAAACAGGGATTCCTGAAGCTTTCTTT
D: TRBD1; J: TRBJ1-1; size: NA; V: TRBV28; CDR3: CASSWTGSSPAFF; DNA: TGTGCCAGCAGTTGGACAGGAAGTAGTCCAGCTTTCTTT
D: NA; J: TRBJ2-2; size: NA; V: TRBV5-1; CDR3: CATSGKTNTGELFF; DNA: TGCGCCACCAGCGGCAAGACGAACACCGGGGAGCTGTTTTTT
D: TRBD1; J: TRBJ1-5; size: NA; V: TRBV18; CDR3: CASSIGQGAGQPQHF; DNA: TGTGCCAGCTCAATTGGACAGGGGGCAGGTCAGCCCCAGCATTTT
D: NA; J: TRBJ2-7; size: NA; V: TRBV7-9; CDR3: CASSLPKQGQRLSEQYF; DNA: TGTGCCAGCAGCTTACCCAAACAGGGCCAGCGTTTGTCCGAGCAGTACTTC
D: TRBD1; J: TRBJ2-7; size: NA; V: TRBV13; CDR3: CASSLVDRGLSDEQYF; DNA: TGTGCCAGCAGCTTAGTCGACAGGGGGTTGTCGGACGAGCAGTACTTC
D: NA; J: TRBJ2-1; size: NA; V: TRBV29-1; CDR3: CSVDFFGQPYNEQFF; DNA: TGCAGCGTTGATTTCTTCGGACAGCCTTACAATGAGCAGTTCTTC
D: TRBD1; J: TRBJ2-2; size: NA; V: TRBV6-6; CDR3: CASSIGTANTGELFF; DNA: TGTGCCAGCAGTATCGGGACAGCGAACACCGGGGAGCTGTTTTTT
D: NA; J: TRBJ1-1; size: NA; V: TRBV4-3; CDR3: CASRGVNTEAFF; DNA: TGCGCCAGCCGGGGAGTGAACACTGAAGCTTTCTTT
D: TRBD1; J: TRBJ1-6; size: NA; V: TRBV27; CDR3: CASSFTGGNSPLHF; DNA: TGTGCCAGCAGTTTCACAGGGGGCAATTCACCCCTCCACTTT
D: TRBD1; J: TRBJ2-7; size: few; V: TRBV2; CDR3: CASRPGQGASYEQYF; DNA: TGTGCCAGCAGGCCGGGACAGGGGGCTTCCTACGAGCAGTACTTC
D: NA; J: TRBJ2-7; size: NA; V: TRBV5-1; CDR3: CASSWPPGEIGNEQYF; DNA: TGCGCCAGCAGCTGGCCCCCAGGGGAAATTGGCAACGAGCAGTACTTC
D: TRBD2; J: TRBJ2-3; size: once; V: TRBV5-6; CDR3: CASSRQRGSTDTQYF; DNA: TGTGCCAGCAGCCGCCAGCGGGGTAGCACAGATACGCAGTATTTT
D: TRBD1; J: TRBJ2-7; size: NA; V: TRBV6-1; CDR3: CASSERTGSYEQYF; DNA: TGTGCCAGCAGTGAGAGGACAGGGTCCTACGAGCAGTACTTC